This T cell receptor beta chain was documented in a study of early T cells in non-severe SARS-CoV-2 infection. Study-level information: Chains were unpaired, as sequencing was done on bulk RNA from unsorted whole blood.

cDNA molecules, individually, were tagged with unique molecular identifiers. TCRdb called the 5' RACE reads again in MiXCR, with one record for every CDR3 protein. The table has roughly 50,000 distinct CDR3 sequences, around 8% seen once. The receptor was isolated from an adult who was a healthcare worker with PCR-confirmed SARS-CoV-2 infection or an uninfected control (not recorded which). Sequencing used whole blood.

The CDR3 bases are TGTGCCAGCAGCCGAGGGACTTCCTACGAGCAGTACTTC. Amino acids: CASSRGTSYEQYF. The rearrangement uses TRBV11-2 and TRBJ2-7; maybe TRBD2 (6 bases). The CDR3 extends over 13 amino acids. Trimming pared 5 bases from V and 1 base from J, leaving 9 bases between. Germline V gives CDR1 SGHAT, CDR2 FQNNGV.